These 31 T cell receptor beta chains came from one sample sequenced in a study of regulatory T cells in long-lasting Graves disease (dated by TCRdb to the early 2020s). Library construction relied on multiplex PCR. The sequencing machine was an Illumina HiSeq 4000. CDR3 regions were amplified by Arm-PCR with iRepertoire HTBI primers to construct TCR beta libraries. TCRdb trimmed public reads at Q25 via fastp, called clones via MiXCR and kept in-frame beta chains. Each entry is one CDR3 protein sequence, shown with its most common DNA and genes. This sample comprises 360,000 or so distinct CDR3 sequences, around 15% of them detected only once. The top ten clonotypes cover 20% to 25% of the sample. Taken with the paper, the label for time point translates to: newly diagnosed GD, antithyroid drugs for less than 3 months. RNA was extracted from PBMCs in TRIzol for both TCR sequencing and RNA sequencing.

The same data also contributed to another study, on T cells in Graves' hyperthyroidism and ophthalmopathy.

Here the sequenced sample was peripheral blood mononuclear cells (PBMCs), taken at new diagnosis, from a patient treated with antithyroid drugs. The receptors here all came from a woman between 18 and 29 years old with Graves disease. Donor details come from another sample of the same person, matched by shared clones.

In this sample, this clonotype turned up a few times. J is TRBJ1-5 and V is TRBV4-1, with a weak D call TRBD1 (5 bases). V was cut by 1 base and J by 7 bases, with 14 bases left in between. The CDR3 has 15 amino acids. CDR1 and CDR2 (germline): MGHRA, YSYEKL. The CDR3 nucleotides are TGCGCCAGCAGCCAAGGCAGGGAGGTCTGGCAGCCCCAGCATTTT. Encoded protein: CASSQGREVWQPQHF.

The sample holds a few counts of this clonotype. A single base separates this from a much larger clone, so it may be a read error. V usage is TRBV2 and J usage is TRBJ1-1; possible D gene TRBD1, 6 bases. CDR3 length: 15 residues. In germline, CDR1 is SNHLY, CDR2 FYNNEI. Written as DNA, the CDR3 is TGTGCCAGCAGTGGGGAACAGGGCCCGGGCACTGAAGCTCTCTTT. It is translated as CASSGEQGPGTEALF.

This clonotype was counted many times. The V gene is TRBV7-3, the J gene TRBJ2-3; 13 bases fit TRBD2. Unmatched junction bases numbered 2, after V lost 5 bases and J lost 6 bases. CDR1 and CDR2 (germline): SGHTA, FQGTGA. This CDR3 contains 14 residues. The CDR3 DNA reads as TGTGCCAGCAGCCCGGGACTAGCGGGGGATACGCAGTATTTT. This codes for CASSPGLAGDTQYF.

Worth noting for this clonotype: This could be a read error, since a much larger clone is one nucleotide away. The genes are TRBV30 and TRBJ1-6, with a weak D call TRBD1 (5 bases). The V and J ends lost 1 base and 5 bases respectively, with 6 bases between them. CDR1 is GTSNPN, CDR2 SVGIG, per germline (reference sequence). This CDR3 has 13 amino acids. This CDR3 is CAWSGGDNSPLHF. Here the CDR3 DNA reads TGTGCCTGGAGTGGGGGGGATAATTCACCCCTCCACTTT.

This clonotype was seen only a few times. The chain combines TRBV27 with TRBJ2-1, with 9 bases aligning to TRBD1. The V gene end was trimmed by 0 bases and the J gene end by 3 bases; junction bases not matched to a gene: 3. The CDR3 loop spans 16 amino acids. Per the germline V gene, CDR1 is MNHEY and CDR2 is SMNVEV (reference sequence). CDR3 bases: TGTGCCAGCAGTTTATCGGGACAGGGAGACTACAATGAGCAGTTCTTC. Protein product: CASSLSGQGDYNEQFF.

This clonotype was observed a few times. The chain's CDR3 is CASSFIPGGDSPLHF. The CDR3 DNA reads as TGCGCCAGCAGCTTTATTCCAGGGGGCGATTCACCCCTCCACTTT. The chain employs TRBV5-1 and TRBJ1-6; 8 bases are a match to TRBD1. Germline loops: CDR1 SGHRS, CDR2 YFSETQ. The CDR3 is 15 amino acids. The ends lost 2 bases at V and 8 bases at J; junction bases unmatched: 6. The whole variable domain, filled in from reference TRBV5-1 and TRBJ1-6, reads KAGVTQTPRYLIKTRGQQVTLSCSPISGHRSVSWYQQTPGQGLQFLFEYFSETQRNKGNFPGRFSGRQFSNSRSEMNVSTLELGDSALYLCASSFIPGGDSPLHFGNGTRLTVT.

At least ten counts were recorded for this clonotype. The CDR3 nucleotides read TGTGCCAGCAGCCTCCTGGGGGGATACGAGCAGTACTTC. This sequence encodes CASSLLGGYEQYF. The chain links TRBV7-9 to TRBJ2-7, with D maybe TRBD2 (6 bases). The V and J ends lost 5 bases and 4 bases respectively, with 12 bases between them. CDR1 SEHNR and CDR2 FQNEAQ come from the germline V gene (reference sequence). The CDR3 length is 13 residues.

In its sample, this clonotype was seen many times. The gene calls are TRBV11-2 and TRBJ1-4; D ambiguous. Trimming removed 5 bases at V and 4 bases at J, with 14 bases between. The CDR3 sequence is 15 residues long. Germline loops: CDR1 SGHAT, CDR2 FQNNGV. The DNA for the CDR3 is TGTGCCAGCAGCCGGGTTCGAGCCCTTAATGAAAAACTGTTTTTT. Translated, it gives CASSRVRALNEKLFF.

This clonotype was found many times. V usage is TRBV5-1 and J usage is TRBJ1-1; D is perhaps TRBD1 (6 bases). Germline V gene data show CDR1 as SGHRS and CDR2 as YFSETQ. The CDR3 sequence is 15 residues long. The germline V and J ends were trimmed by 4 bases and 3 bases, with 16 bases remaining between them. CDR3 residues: CASSPATGLDTEAFF. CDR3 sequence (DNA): TGCGCCAGCAGCCCCGCTACAGGGTTGGACACTGAAGCTTTCTTT.

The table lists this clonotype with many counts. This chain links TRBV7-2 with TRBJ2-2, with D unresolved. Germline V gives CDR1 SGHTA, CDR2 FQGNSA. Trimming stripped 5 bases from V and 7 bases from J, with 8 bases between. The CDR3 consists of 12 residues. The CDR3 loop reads CASSPYIGELFF. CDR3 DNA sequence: TGTGCCAGCAGCCCATACATCGGGGAGCTGTTTTTT.

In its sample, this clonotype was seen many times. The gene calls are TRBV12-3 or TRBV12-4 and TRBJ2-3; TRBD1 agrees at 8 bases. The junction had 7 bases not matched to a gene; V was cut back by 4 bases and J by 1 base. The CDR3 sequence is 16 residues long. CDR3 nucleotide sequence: TGTGCCAGCAGTTCCTGGACAGGGAGCGGCACAGATACGCAGTATTTT. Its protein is CASSSWTGSGTDTQYF.

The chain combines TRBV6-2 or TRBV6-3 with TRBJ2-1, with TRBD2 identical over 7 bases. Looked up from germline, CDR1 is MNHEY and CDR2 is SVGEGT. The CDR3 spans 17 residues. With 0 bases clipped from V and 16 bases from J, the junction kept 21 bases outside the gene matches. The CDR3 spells CASSYSARESPYNERFF. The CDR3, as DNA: TGTGCCAGCAGTTACTCCGCGCGGGAGTCCCCCTACAATGAGCGTTTCTTC.

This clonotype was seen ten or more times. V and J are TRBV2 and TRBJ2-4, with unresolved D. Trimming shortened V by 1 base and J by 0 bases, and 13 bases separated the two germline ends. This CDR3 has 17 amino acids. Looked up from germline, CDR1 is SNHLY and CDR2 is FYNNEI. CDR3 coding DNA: TGTGCCAGCAGTGAAGAGACAATGGCGCTAGCCAAAAACATTCAGTACTTC. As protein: CASSEETMALAKNIQYF. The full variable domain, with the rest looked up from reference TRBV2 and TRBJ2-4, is EPEVTQTPSHQVTQMGQEVILRCVPISNHLYFYWYRQILGQKVEFLVSFYNNEISEKSEIFDDQFSVERPDGSNFTLKIRSTKLEDSAMYFCASSEETMALAKNIQYFGAGTRLSVL.

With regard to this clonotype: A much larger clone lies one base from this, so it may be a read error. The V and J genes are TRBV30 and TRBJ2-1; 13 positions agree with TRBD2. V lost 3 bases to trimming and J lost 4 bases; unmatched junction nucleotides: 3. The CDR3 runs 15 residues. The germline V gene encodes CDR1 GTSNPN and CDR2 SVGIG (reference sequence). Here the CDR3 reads CAWRPTSGRYNEQFF. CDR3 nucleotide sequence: TGTGCCTGGAGGCCGACTAGCGGGAGGTACAATGAGCAGTTCTTC. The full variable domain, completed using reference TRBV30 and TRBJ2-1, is SQTIHQWPATLVQPVGSPLSLECTVEGTSNPNLYWYRQAAGRGLQLLFYSVGIGQISSEVPQNLSASRPQDRQFILSSKKLLLSDSGFYLCAWRPTSGRYNEQFFGPGTRLTVL.

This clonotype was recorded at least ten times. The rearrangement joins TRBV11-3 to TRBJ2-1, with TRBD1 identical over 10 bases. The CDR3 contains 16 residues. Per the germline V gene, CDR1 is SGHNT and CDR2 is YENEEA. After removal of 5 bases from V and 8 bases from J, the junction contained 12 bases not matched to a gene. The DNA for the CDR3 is TGTGCCAGCAGCGAGACAGGGGGCTTTCTTAGGGATGAGCAGTTCTTC. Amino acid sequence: CASSETGGFLRDEQFF. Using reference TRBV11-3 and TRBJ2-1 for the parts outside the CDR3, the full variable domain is EAGVVQSPRYKIIEKKQPVAFWCNPISGHNTLYWYLQNLGQGPELLIRYENEEAVDDSQLPKDRFSAERLKGVDSTLKIQPAELGDSAVYLCASSETGGFLRDEQFFGPGTRLTVL.

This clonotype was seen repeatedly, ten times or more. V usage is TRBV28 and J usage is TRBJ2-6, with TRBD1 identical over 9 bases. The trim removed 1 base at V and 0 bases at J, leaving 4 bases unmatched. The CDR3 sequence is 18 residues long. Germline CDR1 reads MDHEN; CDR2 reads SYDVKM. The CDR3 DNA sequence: TGTGCCAGCAGTTTATCAGGGACAGGGAGCTCTGGGGCCAACGTCCTGACTTTC. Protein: CASSLSGTGSSGANVLTF.

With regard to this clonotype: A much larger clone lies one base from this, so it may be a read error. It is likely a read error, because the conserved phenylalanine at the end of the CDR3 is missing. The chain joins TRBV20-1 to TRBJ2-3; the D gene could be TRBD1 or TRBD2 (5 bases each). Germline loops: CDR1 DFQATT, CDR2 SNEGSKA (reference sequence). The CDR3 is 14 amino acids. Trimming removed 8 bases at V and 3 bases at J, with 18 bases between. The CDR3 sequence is CSSYYGAKTDTQYL. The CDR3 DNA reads TGCAGTTCATATTACGGGGCCAAAACAGATACGCAGTATCTT.

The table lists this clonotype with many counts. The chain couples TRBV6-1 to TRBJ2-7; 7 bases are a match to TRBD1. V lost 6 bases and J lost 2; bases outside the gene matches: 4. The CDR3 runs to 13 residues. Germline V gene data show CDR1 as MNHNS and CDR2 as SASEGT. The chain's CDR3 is CASRDRFTYEQYF. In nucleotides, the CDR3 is TGTGCCAGCAGGGACAGGTTCACCTACGAGCAGTACTTC.

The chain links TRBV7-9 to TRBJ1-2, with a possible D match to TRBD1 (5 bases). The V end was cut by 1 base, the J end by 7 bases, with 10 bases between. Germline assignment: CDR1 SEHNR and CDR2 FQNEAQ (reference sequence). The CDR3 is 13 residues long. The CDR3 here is CASSLDRGSGYTF. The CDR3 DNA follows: TGTGCCAGCAGCTTAGATCGGGGGAGTGGCTACACCTTC.

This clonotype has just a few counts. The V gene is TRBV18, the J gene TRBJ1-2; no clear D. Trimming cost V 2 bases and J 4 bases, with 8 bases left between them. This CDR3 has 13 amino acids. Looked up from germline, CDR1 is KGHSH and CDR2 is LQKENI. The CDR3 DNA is TGTGCCAGCTCACCAGCCGGCCCCTATGGCTACACCTTC. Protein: CASSPAGPYGYTF.

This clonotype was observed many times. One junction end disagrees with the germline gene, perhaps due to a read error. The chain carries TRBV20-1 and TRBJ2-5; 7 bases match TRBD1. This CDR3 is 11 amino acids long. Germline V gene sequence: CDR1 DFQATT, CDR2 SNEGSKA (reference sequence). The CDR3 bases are TGCAGTGCTGAAGATCGGGACAGCCTCGCCTTC. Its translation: CSAEDRDSLAF.

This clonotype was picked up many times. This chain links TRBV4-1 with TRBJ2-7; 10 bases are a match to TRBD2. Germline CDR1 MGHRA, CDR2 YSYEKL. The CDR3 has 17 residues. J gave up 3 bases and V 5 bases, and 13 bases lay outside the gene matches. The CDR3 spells CASSIRLGVAGGYEQYF. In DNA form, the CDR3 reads TGCGCCAGCAGCATTCGCCTGGGGGTAGCGGGAGGCTACGAGCAGTACTTC.

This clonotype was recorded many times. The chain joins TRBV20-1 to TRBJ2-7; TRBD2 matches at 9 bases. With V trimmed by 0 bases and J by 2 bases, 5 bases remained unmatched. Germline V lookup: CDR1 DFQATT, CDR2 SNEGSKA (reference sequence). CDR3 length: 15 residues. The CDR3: CSARDRLADTYEQYF. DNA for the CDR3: TGCAGTGCTAGAGATAGACTAGCGGACACCTACGAGCAGTACTTC.

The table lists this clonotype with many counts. CDR3 nucleotide sequence: TGTGCCAGCAGTTCCCGGGGACTGGCGGGTAACTATGGCTACACCTTC. This sequence encodes CASSSRGLAGNYGYTF. The chain employs TRBV6-5 and TRBJ1-2; weak D call: TRBD1 (5 bases). Germline CDR1 and CDR2: MNHEY and SVGAGI. The CDR3 extends over 16 amino acids. V was trimmed by 4 bases and J by 1 base, leaving 16 bases between them.

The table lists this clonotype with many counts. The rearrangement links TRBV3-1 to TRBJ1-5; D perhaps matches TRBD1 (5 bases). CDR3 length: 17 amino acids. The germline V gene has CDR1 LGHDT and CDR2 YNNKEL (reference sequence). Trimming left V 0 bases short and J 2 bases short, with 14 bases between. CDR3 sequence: CASSQDGGTPGNQPQHF. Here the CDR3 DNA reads TGTGCCAGCAGCCAAGACGGGGGGACCCCGGGCAATCAGCCCCAGCATTTT.

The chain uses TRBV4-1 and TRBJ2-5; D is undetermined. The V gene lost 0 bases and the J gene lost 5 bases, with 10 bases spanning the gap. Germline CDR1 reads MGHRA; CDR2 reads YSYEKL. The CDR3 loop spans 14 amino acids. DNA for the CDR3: TGCGCCAGCAGCCAAGAGTTTTTACGGGAGACCCAGTACTTC. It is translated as CASSQEFLRETQYF.

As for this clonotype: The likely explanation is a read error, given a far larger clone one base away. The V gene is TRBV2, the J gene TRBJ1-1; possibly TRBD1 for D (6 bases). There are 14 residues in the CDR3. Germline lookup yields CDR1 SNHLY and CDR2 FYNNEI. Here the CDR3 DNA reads TGTGCCAGCGTGTCAAAGTGGGGGCGGACTGGAGCTTTCTTT. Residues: CASVSKWGRTGAFF.

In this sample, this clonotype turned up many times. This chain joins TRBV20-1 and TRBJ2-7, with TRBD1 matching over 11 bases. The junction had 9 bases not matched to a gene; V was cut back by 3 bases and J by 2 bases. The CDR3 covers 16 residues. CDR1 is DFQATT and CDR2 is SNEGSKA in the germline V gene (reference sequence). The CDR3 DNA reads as TGCAGTGCTAGGACCTTCGGACAGGGGGCAACCTACGAGCAGTACTTC. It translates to CSARTFGQGATYEQYF.

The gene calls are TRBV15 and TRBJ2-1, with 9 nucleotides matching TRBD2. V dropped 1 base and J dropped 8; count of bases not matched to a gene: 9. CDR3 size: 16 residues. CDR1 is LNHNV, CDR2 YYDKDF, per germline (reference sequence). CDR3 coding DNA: TGTGCCACCAGCAGAGGAATGGGACTAGCTTTCTATGAGCAGTTCTTC. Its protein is CATSRGMGLAFYEQFF.

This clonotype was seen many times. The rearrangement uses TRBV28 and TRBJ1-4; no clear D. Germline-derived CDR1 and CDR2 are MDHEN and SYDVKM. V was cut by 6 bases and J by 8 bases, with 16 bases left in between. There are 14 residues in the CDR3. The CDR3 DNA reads TGTGCCAGCAGCTCCCCGACCCTGGGAGAAAAACTGTTTTTT. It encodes CASSSPTLGEKLFF.

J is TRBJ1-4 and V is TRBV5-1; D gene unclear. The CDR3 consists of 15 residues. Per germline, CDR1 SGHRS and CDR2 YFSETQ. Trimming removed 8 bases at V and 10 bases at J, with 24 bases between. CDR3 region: CARPPRCWSQGKLFF. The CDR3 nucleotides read TGCGCCAGGCCCCCCCGGTGTTGGTCTCAAGGAAAACTGTTTTTT.